This section outlines one T cell receptor (beta chain) sequence together with its context. The specificity of this receptor is unknown. One base away there is no much larger clone; base qualities are not given. Per the germline V gene, SGHTA is the CDR1 and FQGNSA is the CDR2. For this chain, trimming is 3 bases at the V end and 8 bases at the J end, and the number of junction bases without a gene match is 9. The CDR3 runs 15 residues from the cysteine to the phenylalanine. Only the CDR3 DNA is retained, 45 bases long and in frame from the first base. The library was obtained by 5' RACE. Sequencing was performed on an Illumina HiSeq 2500. A second PCR of about 7 to 12 cycles was performed with a sample-barcoded 5' primer and a J-beta primer mix. A unique molecular identifier was introduced onto each TCR beta cDNA molecule by a template-switch 5' adaptor carrying 12 random nucleotides. Each sample yielded at least 3 million CDR3-containing paired-end reads. All of the RNA was converted into first-strand cDNA using the Mint cDNA synthesis kit, with a TRBC-specific oligonucleotide serving as the primer. Following uracil-DNA glycosylase treatment, a first 18-cycle PCR with universal primers M1SS and BC2_uni_R was performed on all cDNA. The original pipeline was this. For normalization, 1 million high-quality reads were randomly selected from each sample, with every read carrying a distinct molecular identifier. Reads sharing molecular identifiers were discarded rather than binned into consensus sequences. MiTCR, with a Q25 quality threshold and the strictest error-elimination algorithm, was used for CDR3 identification, clonotype clustering and error correction. Lower-bound total TCR beta diversity was estimated with a nonparametric unseen species model using Euler transformation. Using fastp trimming at Q25 and MiXCR clonotype assembly, TCRdb reanalyzed the public sequencing data and kept in-frame beta chains. Each CDR3 protein gets just one entry, which takes the most common genes and DNA from the rows behind it. TCRdb, not the original authors, processed these V and J calls. The sample records about 670,000 distinct CDR3 sequences, approximately 52% of which are singletons. About 14% of the sample belongs to the ten largest clones.

This sample was included in a study of blood T cells in healthy people across ages (dated by TCRdb to about 2015). Background on the whole study: In model experiments, roughly one uniquely barcoded TCR beta cDNA molecule per two T cells was captured by template switching. The study measured age-related changes in TCR beta repertoire diversity using deep sequencing normalized with unique cDNA molecular identifiers. Four age groups were formed from the donors: young (average about 15 years), middle-aged (approximately 41), aged (around 62) and long-lived (around 82). To avoid experimental bias, donors of different ages were distributed randomly across sequencing lanes. For two donors (one aged 18 to 30 and one aged 80 or older), the study analyzed two additional independent replicas of 1 million unique cDNA reads from the same blood draw.

Donors were a few dozen systemically healthy Caucasian individuals from Russia aged roughly 6 to 95 years. Each donor gave 8 to 10 milliliters of peripheral blood, collected into EDTA-treated Vacutainer tubes. Ficoll-Paque density-gradient centrifugation was used to isolate PBMCs, with at least 7 million obtained per sample. Trizol reagent was used to extract total RNA from PBMCs, with at least 5.5 micrograms per sample. Naive CD45RAhigh/CD27high T cell percentages were measured by flow cytometry on a PBMC aliquot from every donor. General findings and caveats noted by the study authors: Compared with the aged group, more naive CD4+ T cells, fewer expanded clones and increased TCR diversity were shown by the long-lived group, suggesting age selection. As age increased, observed TCR beta diversity per million T cells dropped in a roughly linear way, and a significant reduction was already evident by age about 40. Donor CMV infection status was unknown, potentially confounding age-related changes in expanded clonotypes. Estimates of total diversity based on one million sequenced T cells were considered lower bounds and underestimates. Bulk unsorted PBMC profiling prevented conclusive comparison of naive and antigen-experienced compartments. There was a strong correlation between observed TCR beta diversity and the percentage of naive T cells measured by flow cytometry.

Recombination joined TRBV7-2 with TRBJ2-1; 8 junctional bases match TRBD2. Sequencing input: blood. This TCR came from an elderly woman in good health. The CDR3 sequence is CASSLIRGGIDEQFF. In nucleotides, the sequence is TGTGCCAGCAGCTTGATACGGGGGGGCATCGATGAGCAGTTCTTC.